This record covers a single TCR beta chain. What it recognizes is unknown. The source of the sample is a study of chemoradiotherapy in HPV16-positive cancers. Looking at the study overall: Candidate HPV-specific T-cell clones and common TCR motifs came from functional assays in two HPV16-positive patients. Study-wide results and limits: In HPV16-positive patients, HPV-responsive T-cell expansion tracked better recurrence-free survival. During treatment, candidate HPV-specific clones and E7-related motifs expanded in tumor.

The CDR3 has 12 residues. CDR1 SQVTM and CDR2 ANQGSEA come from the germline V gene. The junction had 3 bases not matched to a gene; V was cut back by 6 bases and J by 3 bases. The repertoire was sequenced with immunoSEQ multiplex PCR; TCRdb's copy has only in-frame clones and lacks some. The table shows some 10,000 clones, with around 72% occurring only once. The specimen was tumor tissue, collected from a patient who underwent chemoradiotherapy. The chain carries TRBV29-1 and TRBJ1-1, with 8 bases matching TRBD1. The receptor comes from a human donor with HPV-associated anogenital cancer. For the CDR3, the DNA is TGCAGCGTAAAGGACAGGGACACTGAAGCTTTCTTT. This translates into CSVKDRDTEAFF.